The 26 T cell receptor beta chains presented below share a single source sample, sequenced in a study of blood T cell repertoires in COVID-19. TCRdb's copy holds only in-frame clones and misses some; the assay was immunoSEQ multiplex PCR. Among approximately 450,000 clones listed, roughly 90% were seen once. The specimen sequenced was peripheral blood. The source is a woman aged 30 to 39 with acute or convalescent COVID-19.

The J gene is TRBJ1-6, the V gene TRBV11-3; D is undetermined. Deletions cut 1 base from V and 6 bases from J, with 4 bases between. CDR3 length: 13 amino acids. CDR1 is SGHNT and CDR2 is YENEEA in the germline V gene. The CDR3 spells CASSLVSNSPLHF. The CDR3 DNA sequence: TGTGCCAGCAGCTTAGTCTCTAATTCACCCCTCCACTTT.

This clone has just a few counts. The CDR3 sequence is CASSPSPGSREQYF. For the CDR3, the DNA is TGTGCCAGCAGCCCTTCACCCGGTTCGCGGGAGCAGTACTTC. The chain carries TRBV7-3 and TRBJ2-7; D remains unclear. V lost 5 bases and J lost 7, with 18 bases in between. Germline V gene lookup returns CDR1 SGHTA and CDR2 FQGTGA. The CDR3 runs 14 residues. Variable domain in full (rest from reference TRBV7-3 and TRBJ2-7): GAGVSQTPSNKVTEKGKYVELRCDPISGHTALYWYRQSLGQGPEFLIYFQGTGAADDSGLPNDRFFAVRPEGSVSTLKIQRTERGDSAVYLCASSPSPGSREQYFGPGTRLTVT.

The CDR3 bases are TGTGCCAGCACCCTCAGGGGGGCAACAGATACGCAGTATTTT. Translation: CASTLRGATDTQYF. V usage is TRBV13 and J usage is TRBJ2-3; maybe TRBD1 (7 bases). The CDR3 length is 14 residues. V was pared by 7 bases and J by 3 bases, with 14 bases between. Looked up from germline, CDR1 is PRHDT and CDR2 is FYEKMQ (reference sequence).

The chain joins TRBV27 to TRBJ1-2; D call uncertain. V was shortened by 2 bases and J by 5 bases, with 9 bases between the two germline ends. The germline CDR1 and CDR2 sequences are MNHEY and SMNVEV (reference sequence). This CDR3 region has 13 residues. The DNA of the CDR3 is TGTGCCAGCAGTTTAGTCGGCGGGTATGGCTACACCTTC. Its translation: CASSLVGGYGYTF.

The gene calls are TRBV7-2 and TRBJ2-6, with D hard to call. Germline lookup yields CDR1 SGHTA and CDR2 FQGNSA. CDR3 length: 15 residues. Trimming cost V 5 bases and J 2 bases, with 10 bases left between them. In nucleotides, the CDR3 is TGTGCCAGCAGCCCTAGACTGACTGGGGCCAACGTCCTGACTTTC. It codes for CASSPRLTGANVLTF.

This chain joins TRBV11-2 and TRBJ2-3; possibly TRBD1 for D (6 bases). CDR3 length: 16 amino acids. Germline V gene data show CDR1 as SGHAT and CDR2 as FQNNGV. Trimming stripped 1 base from V and 0 bases from J, with 11 bases between. The DNA for the CDR3 is TGTGCCAGCAGCTTAGGACAGGTCACTAGCACAGATACGCAGTATTTT. As protein: CASSLGQVTSTDTQYF.

This chain links TRBV30 with TRBJ2-5; 7 bases agree with TRBD1. The CDR3 is 15 amino acids. Germline CDR1 and CDR2: GTSNPN and SVGIG (reference sequence). Unmatched junction bases numbered 6, after V lost 0 bases and J lost 2 bases. As DNA, the CDR3 is TGTGCCTGGAGTGTACAGACAGGGCCGCAAGAGACCCAGTACTTC. Translating it yields CAWSVQTGPQETQYF.

A single count supports this clone. At the DNA level, this CDR3 is encoded by other sequences in the same sample as well. The chain couples TRBV5-1 to TRBJ2-1; D gene unclear. This CDR3 contains 13 residues. Germline V gene lookup returns CDR1 SGHRS and CDR2 YFSETQ. V was clipped by 0 bases and J by 3 bases, with 4 bases between them. For the CDR3, the DNA is TGCGCCAGCAGCTTGGGCAGCTACAATGAGCAGTTCTTC. This encodes CASSLGSYNEQFF.

V is TRBV15 and J is TRBJ1-2; 7 bases are shared with TRBD1. J was trimmed by 11 bases and V by 3 bases; bases with no gene match: 9. Germline V CDR1 and CDR2: LNHNV, YYDKDF (reference sequence). The CDR3 has 13 amino acids. The CDR3 is CATSSLPGQPYTF. As DNA, the CDR3 is TGTGCCACCAGCAGCCTCCCGGGACAGCCTTACACCTTC.

This chain links TRBV24-1 with TRBJ2-3, with D possibly matching TRBD1 (5 bases). Germline CDR1 is KGHDR and CDR2 is SFDVKD. With 4 bases removed from V and 0 bases from J, the gap between germline ends came to 10 bases. The CDR3 is 15 residues long. CDR3 in DNA: TGTGCCACCAGTGACCCGACAGCTAGCACAGATACGCAGTATTTT. The encoded protein is CATSDPTASTDTQYF.

This clone was detected once. The rearrangement links TRBV30 to TRBJ2-7; TRBD1 agrees at 7 bases. V lost 0 bases to trimming and J lost 5 bases; unmatched junction nucleotides: 13. CDR3 length: 16 amino acids. Germline V gene lookup returns CDR1 GTSNPN and CDR2 SVGIG (reference sequence). In DNA form, the CDR3 reads TGTGCCTGGAGTGTACCGAGGGGGCGCAGAGTTCACGAGCAGTACTTC. Protein sequence: CAWSVPRGRRVHEQYF.

The CDR3 nucleotides are TGTGCCAGCAGCTTGGCCGGGGGACAGTCCTACAATGAGCAGTTCTTC. Protein sequence: CASSLAGGQSYNEQFF. This sequence joins TRBV5-4 and TRBJ2-1; maybe TRBD1 (7 bases). The germline V gene encodes CDR1 SGHNT and CDR2 YYREEE (reference sequence). V lost 0 bases and J 1 base, leaving 11 bases between the germline ends. The CDR3 contains 16 residues.

The genes are TRBV29-1 and TRBJ1-1; TRBD1 might be the D (5 bases). The V end lost 6 bases, the J end lost 1 base, and 12 bases lay between the germline ends. Germline V lookup: CDR1 SQVTM, CDR2 ANQGSEA. The CDR3 has 13 residues. This CDR3 is CSVRRGQNTEAFF. CDR3 in DNA: TGCAGCGTCCGGAGAGGACAGAACACTGAAGCTTTCTTT.

The V gene is TRBV7-9, the J gene TRBJ2-2; TRBD1 might be the D (7 bases). Germline values: CDR1 SEHNR, CDR2 FQNEAQ (reference sequence). This CDR3 contains 14 residues. V lost 5 bases and J 4 bases, leaving 11 bases between the germline ends. In DNA, the CDR3 is TGTGCCAGCAGCGCAGGGGGGTTCACCGGGGAGCTGTTTTTT. Amino acids: CASSAGGFTGELFF.

The rearrangement links TRBV10-3 to TRBJ1-1; unclear D gene. CDR1 and CDR2 (germline): ENHRY, SYGVKD. V lost 1 base to trimming and J lost 6 bases, with 6 bases between them. The CDR3 sequence is 12 residues long. The CDR3 coding sequence is TGTGCCATCAGTGAGTACTCCTCTGAAGCTTTCTTT. The encoded protein is CAISEYSSEAFF.

V and J are TRBV15 and TRBJ2-3; 8 bases map to TRBD1. This CDR3 is built from 16 residues. The ends lost 2 bases at V and 0 bases at J; junction bases unmatched: 4. Germline V gene data show CDR1 as LNHNV and CDR2 as YYDKDF (reference sequence). In nucleotides, the CDR3 is TGTGCCACCAGCAGACTCACAGGGGGAAGCACAGATACGCAGTATTTT. Translating gives CATSRLTGGSTDTQYF.

The V call is TRBV6-4, the J call TRBJ1-2; 7 bases match TRBD1. Losses at the gene ends were 11 bases for V and 4 bases for J; bases not matched to a gene: 28. Germline CDR1 reads MRHNA; CDR2 reads SNTAGT. The CDR3 is 19 amino acids. The CDR3, as DNA: TGTGCCCCAAAACCTTTTATAATGACAGGGAAGGAGTCGCTCTATGGCTACACCTTC. Translation gives CAPKPFIMTGKESLYGYTF.

The chain couples TRBV5-1 to TRBJ1-5, with D possibly matching TRBD1 (6 bases). Germline CDR1 SGHRS, CDR2 YFSETQ. The CDR3 runs to 14 residues. The V end lost 0 bases, the J end lost 4 bases, and 8 bases lay between the germline ends. This chain's CDR3 is CASSLGTANQPQHF. CDR3 nucleotide sequence: TGCGCCAGCAGCTTGGGGACAGCTAATCAGCCCCAGCATTTT.

The CDR3 DNA reads TGTGCCAGCAGTGAGACTAGCGGGGGCATGGACACCGGGGAGCTGTTTTTT. It translates to CASSETSGGMDTGELFF. V and J are TRBV2 and TRBJ2-2; 12 bases are a match to TRBD2. The CDR3 totals 17 residues. Germline CDR1 and CDR2: SNHLY and FYNNEI. V shed 3 bases, J shed 3 bases, and the junction held 5 bases outside the gene matches.

This CDR3 reads CASSVDQVNEQFF. The CDR3 nucleotides read TGTGCCAGCAGCGTAGATCAGGTGAATGAGCAGTTCTTC. The gene calls are TRBV9 and TRBJ2-1; D is unclear. CDR3 length: 13 residues. Trimming shortened V by 0 bases and J by 7 bases, and 8 bases separated the two germline ends. Germline V lookup: CDR1 SGDLS, CDR2 YYNGEE.

J is TRBJ1-2 and V is TRBV12-3 or TRBV12-4, with TRBD1 matching 10 bases. The CDR3 covers 13 residues. The trim removed 5 bases at V and 7 bases at J, leaving 4 bases unmatched. CDR3 nucleotide sequence: TGTGCCAGCAGTAGTGGACAGGGGGGTGGCTACACCTTC. As protein: CASSSGQGGGYTF.

The V gene is TRBV10-3, the J gene TRBJ2-2; 10 positions agree with TRBD2. Trimming removed 9 bases from V and 3 bases from J; junction bases left unmatched: 13. Germline V gives CDR1 ENHRY, CDR2 SYGVKD. This CDR3 is 17 amino acids long. CDR3 region: CAIAGSGGPEYTGELFF. In DNA form, the CDR3 reads TGTGCCATAGCGGGTAGCGGGGGGCCCGAATACACCGGGGAGCTGTTTTTT.

The chain uses TRBV9 and TRBJ2-5; 11 bases line up with TRBD2. Germline V gene lookup returns CDR1 SGDLS and CDR2 YYNGEE. The CDR3 covers 16 residues. Germline trimming cut 3 bases from V and 4 bases from J; bases unmatched to any gene: 8. CDR3: CASSEHSGGASETQYF. CDR3 coding DNA: TGTGCCAGCAGCGAGCATAGCGGGGGGGCATCAGAGACCCAGTACTTC.

The chain joins TRBV28 to TRBJ2-2; 9 nucleotides line up with TRBD1. Unmatched junction bases numbered 14, after V lost 4 bases and J lost 8 bases. The CDR3 totals 17 residues. Germline V gene sequence: CDR1 MDHEN, CDR2 SYDVKM. This CDR3 is CASSSIAGTGKGGELFF. The CDR3 bases are TGTGCCAGCAGTTCGATTGCCGGGACAGGGAAAGGGGGGGAGCTGTTTTTT.

V and J are TRBV7-9 and TRBJ1-4; 7 bases fit TRBD1. Germline CDR1 is SEHNR and CDR2 is FQNEAQ (reference sequence). The CDR3 spans 14 residues. V was pared by 3 bases and J by 3 bases, with 1 base of the junction left unmatched. The CDR3 sequence: CASSFTGANEKLFF. CDR3 bases: TGTGCCAGCAGCTTTACAGGGGCTAATGAAAAACTGTTTTTT.

This chain links TRBV2 with TRBJ2-7; D gene ambiguous. The germline V gene encodes CDR1 SNHLY and CDR2 FYNNEI. This CDR3 region has 13 residues. V was clipped by 8 bases and J by 0 bases, with 11 bases between them. The CDR3 spells CASFMSYSYEQYF. The DNA for the CDR3 is TGTGCCAGCTTCATGAGTTACTCCTACGAGCAGTACTTC.